The 10 T cell receptor beta chains below all came from one sample that was sequenced in a study of T cells in localized non-small cell lung cancer. Clones were sequenced by immunoSEQ multiplex PCR, and TCRdb holds only the in-frame ones, with some missing. This sample carries around 29,000 clones, roughly 80% of them seen once, and the ten largest clones take around 34%. The specimen comprised peripheral blood, sampled before any cancer treatment. The receptors here all came from a male donor aged 60 or over with stage II squamous cell lung carcinoma.

The V gene is TRBV29-1, the J gene TRBJ2-5, with D possibly matching TRBD1 (5 bases). Germline CDR1 and CDR2: SQVTM and ANQGSEA. The V gene lost 4 bases and the J gene lost 4 bases, with 13 bases spanning the gap. The CDR3 sequence is 13 residues long. CDR3 DNA: TGCAGCGTTGTTAGGGGTATTGGAGAGACCCAGTACTTC. Translating it yields CSVVRGIGETQYF.

The gene calls are TRBV19 and TRBJ1-2; 7 bases align to TRBD1. Trimming cost V 4 bases and J 4 bases; bases outside gene matches: 6. Per the germline V gene, CDR1 is LNHDA and CDR2 is SQIVND (reference sequence). This CDR3 contains 14 residues. CDR3 sequence reads: CASSNWRGPYGYTF. The CDR3 DNA is TGTGCCAGTAGTAACTGGAGGGGGCCCTATGGCTACACCTTC.

The genes are TRBV11-2 and TRBJ2-7; the D gene is possibly TRBD2 (5 bases). Germline-derived CDR1 and CDR2 are SGHAT and FQNNGV. The V gene lost 1 base and the J gene lost 3 bases, with 13 bases spanning the gap. The length of the CDR3 is 15 residues. CDR3 nucleotide sequence: TGTGCCAGCAGCTTAGGTGCTAGCAGCATCTACGAGCAGTACTTC. This codes for CASSLGASSIYEQYF.

V and J are TRBV29-1 and TRBJ1-5; 9 nucleotides match TRBD1. The germline gives CDR1 SQVTM, CDR2 ANQGSEA. The junction had 7 bases not matched to a gene; V was cut back by 6 bases and J by 7 bases. The CDR3 sequence is 13 residues long. CDR3 protein: CSVTQGAAQPQHF. As DNA, the CDR3 is TGCAGCGTGACACAGGGGGCTGCACAGCCCCAGCATTTT.

The genes are TRBV18 and TRBJ1-1; D is possibly TRBD1 (5 bases). Germline CDR1 reads KGHSH; CDR2 reads LQKENI. The CDR3 extends over 16 amino acids. V was cut by 0 bases and J by 3 bases, with 14 bases left in between. The CDR3 loop is CASSPPSREGYTEAFF. DNA for the CDR3: TGTGCCAGCTCACCACCAAGCAGGGAGGGGTACACTGAAGCTTTCTTT. Variable domain in full (rest from reference TRBV18 and TRBJ1-1): NAGVMQNPRHLVRRRGQEARLRCSPMKGHSHVYWYRQLPEEGLKFMVYLQKENIIDESGMPKERFSAEFPKEGPSILRIQQVVRGDSAAYFCASSPPSREGYTEAFFGQGTRLTVV.

In this sample, this clone turned up a few times. This sequence joins TRBV19 and TRBJ1-5; TRBD1 might be the D (5 bases). The germline CDR1 and CDR2 sequences are LNHDA and SQIVND (reference sequence). Deletions cut 8 bases from V and 4 bases from J, with 18 bases between. The CDR3 runs 15 residues. The CDR3 sequence is CASREIDSPNQPQHF. CDR3 DNA sequence: TGTGCCAGTCGAGAGATTGACAGTCCAAATCAGCCCCAGCATTTT.

The CDR3 reads CAISETGGIEKLFF. CDR3 DNA: TGTGCCATCAGTGAGACAGGGGGAATCGAAAAACTGTTTTTT. This sequence joins TRBV10-3 and TRBJ1-4; 8 nucleotides agree with TRBD1. The germline CDR1 and CDR2 sequences are ENHRY and SYGVKD. Trimming cost V 2 bases and J 8 bases; bases outside gene matches: 4. The CDR3 contains 14 residues.

This rearrangement joins TRBV18 to TRBJ2-1; the D is unclear. CDR1 is KGHSH and CDR2 is LQKENI in the germline V gene. This CDR3 has 13 residues. Trimming cost V 8 bases and J 6 bases, with 14 bases left between them. CDR3 sequence reads: CASAPWGGNEQFF. DNA of the CDR3: TGTGCCAGCGCCCCGTGGGGTGGCAATGAGCAGTTCTTC.

This clone was counted only a few times. The rearrangement links TRBV19 to TRBJ2-1; D may be TRBD1 (6 bases). CDR3 length equals 15 residues. V lost 6 bases and J lost 1, with 13 bases in between. CDR1 is LNHDA, CDR2 SQIVND, per germline (reference sequence). This CDR3 is CASSGRGGSYNEQFF. The CDR3 nucleotides read TGTGCCAGTAGCGGCAGGGGTGGGTCCTACAATGAGCAGTTCTTC.

The J gene is TRBJ2-1, the V gene TRBV25-1; 8 bases agree with TRBD1. V was pared by 4 bases and J by 0 bases, with 5 bases of the junction left unmatched. The CDR3 length is 16 residues. CDR1 MGHDK and CDR2 SYGVNS come from the germline V gene. CDR3 amino acids: CASSGQGASSYNEQFF. CDR3 sequence (DNA): TGTGCCAGCAGTGGGCAGGGGGCAAGCTCCTACAATGAGCAGTTCTTC.